This is a list of T cell receptor beta chains from one sample in a study of T cell responses to AZD1222 COVID-19 vaccine. Sequenced by immunoSEQ multiplex PCR; TCRdb stores in-frame clones only, minus some. The sample records roughly 180,000 clones, nearly 95% being singletons. The input for sequencing was peripheral blood, taken 28 days after the second AZD1222 dose. These receptors originate from an adult who received the AZD1222 COVID-19 vaccine. Both conserved end residues are part of each CDR3. A D gene is named only where the DNA matches it firmly. A clone size is listed for some rows: how often the clone was seen (once, few, many), or a class if it is expanded.

d_gene | abundance | j_gene | v_gene | CDR3nt | CDR3aa
- | - | TRBJ1-6 | TRBV6-5 | TGTGCCAGCAGCCGCACATGGCCGGGGTCACCCCTCCACTTT | CASSRTWPGSPLHF
- | - | TRBJ1-1 | TRBV5-1 | TGCGCCAGCAGCCACAATAGAGGCCTAGGCGGGTCTGAAGCTTTCTTT | CASSHNRGLGGSEAFF
- | - | TRBJ1-4 | TRBV3-1/TRBV3-2 | TGTGCCAGCAGCCGACAGTTTGGGGAAAAACTGTTTTTT | CASSRQFGEKLFF
- | - | TRBJ1-3 | TRBV7-9 | TGTGCCATCCCGGACAGTCCTGGAAACACCATATATTTT | CAIPDSPGNTIYF
- | - | TRBJ2-7 | TRBV7-8 | TGTGCCAGCAGCAAGCAGGGGTGGTACGAGCAGTACTTC | CASSKQGWYEQYF
TRBD1 | - | TRBJ1-3 | TRBV11-2 | TGTGCCAGCAGCGACGCCGGGACAGGGGGTTACACCATATATTTT | CASSDAGTGGYTIYF
- | - | TRBJ1-5 | TRBV6-2/TRBV6-3 | TGTGCCAGCAGTTACGGGCAGACAATGAGTCAGCCCCAGCATTTT | CASSYGQTMSQPQHF
TRBD2 | - | TRBJ2-7 | TRBV7-6 | TGTGCCAGCAGCCCGGGGGGGCGGGAGTACGAGCAGTACTTC | CASSPGGREYEQYF
- | - | TRBJ1-1 | TRBV11-2 | TGTGCCAGCGGATTTGAAGGGGGTCGGACTGAAGCTTTCTTT | CASGFEGGRTEAFF
- | - | TRBJ2-7 | TRBV3-1/TRBV3-2 | TGTGCCAGCAGCCAAGGGGGGACGCCGACCTACGAGCAGTACTTC | CASSQGGTPTYEQYF
TRBD2 | - | TRBJ2-7 | TRBV2 | TGTGCCAGCAGTGATCGGACTAGCGGCTCCTACGAGCAGTACTTC | CASSDRTSGSYEQYF
TRBD1 | - | TRBJ2-5 | TRBV7-8 | TGTGCCAGCCGGACAGGGTACCAAGAGACCCAGTACTTC | CASRTGYQETQYF
- | once | TRBJ2-1 | TRBV5-1 | TGCGCCAGCAGCTTGGCCGCGTTAGCGGTCAATGAGCAGTTCTTC | CASSLAALAVNEQFF
- | - | TRBJ2-7 | TRBV5-1 | TGCGCCAGCAGCTTGGAATTTAGTCGAAACGAGCAGTACTTC | CASSLEFSRNEQYF
- | - | TRBJ1-2 | TRBV7-8 | TGTGCCAGCAGCTCCCCGGGCCCCCGGCGGGGCTACACCTTC | CASSSPGPRRGYTF
- | - | TRBJ2-1 | TRBV5-4 | TGTGCCAGCAGCTTGGTAGGGGTGGGCAATGAGCAGTTCTTC | CASSLVGVGNEQFF
TRBD2 | - | TRBJ2-1 | TRBV7-2 | TGTGCCAGCAGCTATAGCGGGAGCCCCTACAATGAGCAGTTCTTC | CASSYSGSPYNEQFF
- | - | TRBJ1-5 | TRBV19 | TGTGCCAGCCGGGACCCAGAACCTAATCAGCCCCAGCATTTT | CASRDPEPNQPQHF